The rows below give T cell receptor beta chains drawn from one sample of a study of blood T cell repertoires in COVID-19. Profiled with immunoSEQ multiplex PCR; TCRdb holds only in-frame clones, not every one. Among around 56,000 clones listed, around 92% were seen once. The material sequenced was peripheral blood. These receptors came from a human donor in a cohort sampled during active COVID-19. The CDR3 runs from the conserved cysteine through the conserved F or W. The D gene is left open where the match is weak. Clone size is shown for a subset of rows, as once, few, many or a class of expanded clone.

d_gene: TRBD2
abundance: NA
v_gene: TRBV5-4
j_gene: TRBJ2-5
CDR3aa: CASSFRLAGIQETQYF
CDR3nt: TGTGCCAGCAGCTTCCGACTAGCGGGGATCCAAGAGACCCAGTACTTC

d_gene: NA
abundance: once
v_gene: TRBV24-1
j_gene: TRBJ1-2
CDR3aa: CATSGPPNYGYTF
CDR3nt: TGTGCCACCAGTGGGCCGCCGAACTATGGCTACACCTTC

d_gene: NA
abundance: NA
v_gene: TRBV5-1
j_gene: TRBJ2-1
CDR3aa: CASSSLRSYNEQFF
CDR3nt: TGCGCCAGCAGCTCCCTCAGGTCCTACAATGAGCAGTTCTTC

d_gene: NA
abundance: NA
v_gene: TRBV19
j_gene: TRBJ1-1
CDR3aa: CASSINRYTEAFF
CDR3nt: TGTGCCAGTAGTATAAACAGGTACACTGAAGCTTTCTTT

d_gene: NA
abundance: NA
v_gene: TRBV5-1
j_gene: TRBJ2-4
CDR3aa: CASSSDPAGQPWNIQYF
CDR3nt: TGCGCCAGCAGCTCGGATCCCGCGGGACAGCCCTGGAACATTCAGTACTTC

d_gene: NA
abundance: NA
v_gene: TRBV18
j_gene: TRBJ2-7
CDR3aa: CASSTKPGRGDEQYF
CDR3nt: TGTGCCAGCTCGACTAAACCGGGAAGAGGAGACGAGCAGTACTTC

d_gene: NA
abundance: NA
v_gene: TRBV28
j_gene: TRBJ2-1
CDR3aa: CASRMRRSGPSGEQFF
CDR3nt: TGTGCCAGTAGGATGAGACGGTCGGGTCCCAGTGGGGAGCAGTTCTTC

d_gene: NA
abundance: NA
v_gene: TRBV30
j_gene: TRBJ2-3
CDR3aa: CAWNFTGTSTDTQYF
CDR3nt: TGTGCCTGGAACTTTACGGGGACTAGCACAGATACGCAGTATTTT

d_gene: NA
abundance: NA
v_gene: TRBV19
j_gene: TRBJ1-3
CDR3aa: CATTSESDSLPSGNTIYF
CDR3nt: TGTGCCACCACATCGGAATCGGACAGCCTTCCTTCTGGAAACACCATATATTTT

d_gene: TRBD2
abundance: NA
v_gene: TRBV7-3
j_gene: TRBJ2-1
CDR3aa: CASSQTGTSKEQFF
CDR3nt: TGTGCCAGCAGCCAAACCGGGACTAGCAAGGAGCAGTTCTTC

d_gene: TRBD2
abundance: once
v_gene: TRBV4-1
j_gene: TRBJ2-5
CDR3aa: CASSQDIFLAGVTRGQETQYF
CDR3nt: TGCGCCAGCAGCCAAGATATTTTCCTAGCGGGGGTAACCCGGGGCCAAGAGACCCAGTACTTC

d_gene: NA
abundance: NA
v_gene: TRBV3-1/TRBV3-2
j_gene: TRBJ1-4
CDR3aa: CASSSPGWEKLFF
CDR3nt: TGTGCCAGCAGCTCACCTGGCTGGGAAAAACTGTTTTTT

d_gene: TRBD2
abundance: NA
v_gene: TRBV2
j_gene: TRBJ2-5
CDR3aa: CARTRRGGYQETQYF
CDR3nt: TGTGCCAGGACCAGGCGGGGGGGGTACCAAGAGACCCAGTACTTC

d_gene: NA
abundance: NA
v_gene: TRBV13
j_gene: TRBJ1-2
CDR3aa: CASSLGIAGPGYTF
CDR3nt: TGTGCCAGCAGCTTAGGCATTGCGGGGCCTGGCTACACCTTC

d_gene: NA
abundance: NA
v_gene: TRBV3-1/TRBV3-2
j_gene: TRBJ1-2
CDR3aa: CASSSSEGSNYGYTF
CDR3nt: TGTGCCAGCAGCTCTTCCGAGGGCAGTAACTATGGCTACACCTTC

d_gene: NA
abundance: NA
v_gene: TRBV7-8
j_gene: TRBJ1-2
CDR3aa: CASSLVNIQNYGYTF
CDR3nt: TGTGCCAGCAGCTTAGTGAACATACAAAACTATGGCTACACCTTC

d_gene: NA
abundance: NA
v_gene: TRBV9
j_gene: TRBJ2-1
CDR3aa: CASSLDSRSRIKQFF
CDR3nt: TGTGCCAGCAGCCTCGATAGTCGGAGCCGGATCAAGCAGTTCTTC